Given below is one TCR beta chain in context. These data originate in a study of blood T cell repertoires in COVID-19. The wider study: Sites across the United States, Italy and Spain contributed samples from acute and convalescent COVID-19. T cells, B-cell-depleted T cells, or PBMCs supplied cDNA or gDNA.

The method was immunoSEQ multiplex PCR; TCRdb's version includes in-frame clones alone and lacks a portion of them. The table records around 130,000 clones, about 83% of them present only once. This CDR3 region has 13 residues. CDR1 is SGHAT, CDR2 FQDESV, per germline (reference sequence). The germline V and J ends were trimmed by 5 bases and 3 bases, with 11 bases remaining between them. This chain links TRBV11-1 with TRBJ2-7; no definite D call. The sequenced sample was peripheral blood. The origin of this receptor is a middle-aged man with active or convalescent COVID-19. CDR3 nucleotides: TGTGCCAGCAGCCCTCGTCCCCTCTACGAGCAGTACTTC. It translates to CASSPRPLYEQYF. Drawing the rest from reference TRBV11-1 and TRBJ2-7, the complete variable domain is EAEVAQSPRYKITEKSQAVAFWCDPISGHATLYWYRQILGQGPELLVQFQDESVVDDSQLPKDRFSAERLKGVDSTLKIQPAELGDSAMYLCASSPRPLYEQYFGPGTRLTVT.